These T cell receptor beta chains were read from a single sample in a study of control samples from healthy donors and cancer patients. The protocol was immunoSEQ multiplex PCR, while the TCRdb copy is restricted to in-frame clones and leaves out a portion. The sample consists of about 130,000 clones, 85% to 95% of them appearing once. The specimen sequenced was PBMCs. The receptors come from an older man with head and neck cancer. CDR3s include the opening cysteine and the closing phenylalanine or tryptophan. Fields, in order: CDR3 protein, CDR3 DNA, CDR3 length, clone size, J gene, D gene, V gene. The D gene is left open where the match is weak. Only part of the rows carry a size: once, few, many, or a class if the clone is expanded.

CDR3: CASSAGQGSVGYTF
DNA: TGCGCCAGCAGCGCCGGACAGGGGTCGGTTGGCTACACCTTC
length: 14
size: -
J: TRBJ1-2
D: TRBD1
V: TRBV5-1

CDR3: CASSYGGHNSPLHF
DNA: TGTGCCAGCAGTTACGGGGGGCACAATTCACCCCTCCACTTT
length: 14
size: -
J: TRBJ1-6
D: -
V: TRBV6-5

CDR3: CASSISGLVYNEQYF
DNA: TGTGCCAGCAGCATCTCGGGACTAGTCTACAACGAGCAGTACTTC
length: 15
size: -
J: TRBJ2-7
D: TRBD2
V: TRBV7-2

CDR3: CASTPGRHGGQETQYF
DNA: TGTGCCAGCACTCCCGGCCGCCACGGGGGGCAAGAGACCCAGTACTTC
length: 16
size: -
J: TRBJ2-5
D: TRBD2
V: TRBV25-1

CDR3: CASTDMYTEAFF
DNA: TGTGCCAGCACGGACATGTACACTGAAGCTTTCTTT
length: 12
size: few
J: TRBJ1-1
D: -
V: TRBV25-1

CDR3: CASKVTGNSPEQYF
DNA: TGTGCCAGCAAAGTAACAGGGAATTCCCCCGAGCAGTACTTC
length: 14
size: -
J: TRBJ2-7
D: -
V: TRBV6-5

CDR3: CASSLSFGGSSGNTIYF
DNA: TGTGCCAGCAGCTTGAGTTTCGGGGGAAGCTCTGGAAACACCATATATTTT
length: 17
size: -
J: TRBJ1-3
D: -
V: TRBV5-5

CDR3: CASSLVTTRWVF
DNA: TGTGCCAGCAGCTTGGTAACAACCCGTTGGGTCTTC
length: 12
size: -
J: TRBJ2-4
D: -
V: TRBV5-4

CDR3: CASSFTTGDTQYF
DNA: TGTGCCAGCAGTTTCACGACAGGGGATACGCAGTATTTT
length: 13
size: -
J: TRBJ2-3
D: TRBD1
V: TRBV12-3/TRBV12-4

CDR3: CASSLGSQETQYF
DNA: TGTGCCAGCTCCCTAGGGAGCCAAGAGACCCAGTACTTC
length: 13
size: -
J: TRBJ2-5
D: -
V: TRBV18

CDR3: CATRKGTGGKNEKLFF
DNA: TGTGCAACCCGAAAGGGGACAGGGGGCAAGAATGAAAAACTGTTTTTT
length: 16
size: -
J: TRBJ1-4
D: TRBD1
V: TRBV11-2

CDR3: CASSPGQGFGEQFF
DNA: TGTGCCAGCAGCCCGGGACAGGGGTTTGGTGAGCAGTTCTTC
length: 14
size: -
J: TRBJ2-1
D: TRBD1
V: TRBV6-2/TRBV6-3

CDR3: CASSLGRGASYEQYF
DNA: TGCGCCAGCAGCCTGGGAAGGGGGGCTAGCTACGAGCAGTACTTC
length: 15
size: -
J: TRBJ2-7
D: -
V: TRBV5-1

CDR3: CSASRQGVSLEQYF
DNA: TGCAGTGCTAGTAGGCAGGGGGTTTCTCTCGAGCAGTACTTC
length: 14
size: -
J: TRBJ2-7
D: TRBD1
V: TRBV20-1

CDR3: CASSLRTSGTGELFF
DNA: TGTGCCAGCAGCTTAAGGACTAGCGGGACCGGGGAGCTGTTTTTT
length: 15
size: -
J: TRBJ2-2
D: TRBD2
V: TRBV7-2

CDR3: CASSLGTGKEGYTF
DNA: TGTGCCAGCAGCTTAGGGACAGGGAAGGAAGGCTACACCTTC
length: 14
size: few
J: TRBJ1-2
D: TRBD1
V: TRBV7-9

CDR3: CASSSSGRAGTDTQYF
DNA: TGTGCCAGCAGCTCTAGCGGGAGGGCCGGCACAGATACGCAGTATTTT
length: 16
size: -
J: TRBJ2-3
D: TRBD2
V: TRBV7-9

CDR3: CSAGTISSQYF
DNA: TGCAGTGCTGGGACTATCTCGTCCCAGTACTTC
length: 11
size: -
J: TRBJ2-5
D: TRBD2
V: TRBV20-1

CDR3: CASSPTDYVGDEQFF
DNA: TGTGCCAGCAGCCCAACAGATTACGTAGGGGACGAGCAGTTCTTC
length: 15
size: -
J: TRBJ2-1
D: -
V: TRBV4-2

CDR3: CASSPSRDEQYF
DNA: TGTGCCAGCTCACCTTCCCGGGACGAGCAGTACTTC
length: 12
size: -
J: TRBJ2-7
D: -
V: TRBV18

CDR3: CASSQGGRETQYF
DNA: TGTGCCAGCAGCCAAGGGGGCCGGGAGACCCAGTACTTC
length: 13
size: -
J: TRBJ2-5
D: -
V: TRBV3-1/TRBV3-2

CDR3: CASSITTGGDIQYF
DNA: TGCGCCAGCAGCATAACGACAGGTGGAGACATTCAGTACTTC
length: 14
size: -
J: TRBJ2-4
D: -
V: TRBV5-1

CDR3: CASRQLGPGELFF
DNA: TGTGCCAGCAGGCAGTTGGGGCCGGGGGAGCTGTTTTTT
length: 13
size: once
J: TRBJ2-2
D: -
V: TRBV6-5

CDR3: CASSLSAGGGELFF
DNA: TGTGCCAGCAGCCTTAGCGCGGGGGGCGGGGAGCTGTTTTTT
length: 14
size: -
J: TRBJ2-2
D: TRBD2
V: TRBV3-1/TRBV3-2

CDR3: CAVGPDTSSYNEQFF
DNA: TGTGCCGTGGGGCCGGACACTAGCTCCTACAATGAGCAGTTCTTC
length: 15
size: -
J: TRBJ2-1
D: -
V: TRBV15

CDR3: CAISADLSTNEKLFF
DNA: TGTGCCATCAGTGCCGACCTCTCAACTAATGAAAAACTGTTTTTT
length: 15
size: -
J: TRBJ1-4
D: -
V: TRBV10-3

CDR3: CASSAVGLAGLETQYF
DNA: TGTGCCAGCAGCGCAGTGGGACTAGCGGGACTAGAGACCCAGTACTTC
length: 16
size: -
J: TRBJ2-5
D: TRBD2
V: TRBV7-2

CDR3: CASSLETGRTYEQYF
DNA: TGTGCCAGCAGCTTAGAGACAGGGCGGACCTACGAGCAGTACTTC
length: 15
size: -
J: TRBJ2-7
D: TRBD1
V: TRBV11-2

CDR3: CASSNPGSLYTF
DNA: TGTGCCAGCAGTAATCCGGGCAGTCTCTACACCTTC
length: 12
size: -
J: TRBJ1-2
D: -
V: TRBV28

CDR3: CAIKDRGENIQYF
DNA: TGCGCCATCAAGGACAGGGGGGAAAACATTCAGTACTTC
length: 13
size: -
J: TRBJ2-4
D: TRBD1
V: TRBV5-1

CDR3: CASSSGTGATGANEKLFF
DNA: TGCGCCAGCAGCTCTGGGACAGGGGCAACGGGGGCGAATGAAAAACTGTTTTTT
length: 18
size: few
J: TRBJ1-4
D: TRBD1
V: TRBV5-1

CDR3: CASGLPNIAAQNEQFF
DNA: TGTGCTAGTGGTTTGCCTAATATAGCGGCGCAGAATGAGCAGTTCTTC
length: 16
size: -
J: TRBJ2-1
D: -
V: TRBV12-5

CDR3: CASSHLADPYNEQFF
DNA: TGCGCCAGCAGCCATTTAGCGGACCCTTACAATGAGCAGTTCTTC
length: 15
size: -
J: TRBJ2-1
D: -
V: TRBV4-1

CDR3: CASSLNGERGYTF
DNA: TGCGCCAGCAGCTTAAACGGGGAACGGGGCTACACCTTC
length: 13
size: -
J: TRBJ1-2
D: -
V: TRBV5-1

CDR3: CASSKGTSGRIYEQYF
DNA: TGTGCCAGCAGCAAAGGGACTAGCGGGAGAATCTACGAGCAGTACTTC
length: 16
size: -
J: TRBJ2-7
D: TRBD2
V: TRBV7-6

CDR3: CASSQVAQSGPYGELFF
DNA: TGTGCCAGCAGCCAAGTGGCTCAAAGCGGGCCCTACGGGGAGCTGTTTTTT
length: 17
size: -
J: TRBJ2-2
D: -
V: TRBV3-1/TRBV3-2

CDR3: CASSDGVSTYEQYF
DNA: TGCGCCAGCAGCGACGGGGTCTCCACCTACGAGCAGTACTTC
length: 14
size: few
J: TRBJ2-7
D: -
V: TRBV4-1

CDR3: CASSVGSRGLTEAFF
DNA: TGTGCCAGCAGCGTAGGCTCCAGGGGTTTGACTGAAGCTTTCTTT
length: 15
size: -
J: TRBJ1-1
D: -
V: TRBV9

CDR3: CASSLDGNQPQHF
DNA: TGCGCCAGCAGCTTAGACGGCAATCAGCCCCAGCATTTT
length: 13
size: -
J: TRBJ1-5
D: -
V: TRBV5-1

CDR3: CAIGFPGNTEAFF
DNA: TGTGCCATCGGGTTTCCTGGGAACACTGAAGCTTTCTTT
length: 13
size: once
J: TRBJ1-1
D: -
V: TRBV10-3

CDR3: CASSLQGLGGYTDTQYF
DNA: TGCGCCAGCAGCCTCCAGGGCCTCGGAGGGTATACAGATACGCAGTATTTT
length: 17
size: -
J: TRBJ2-3
D: -
V: TRBV4-1

CDR3: CASSFRRNTEAFF
DNA: TGTGCCAGCAGTTTTCGCAGGAACACTGAAGCTTTCTTT
length: 13
size: -
J: TRBJ1-1
D: -
V: TRBV12-3/TRBV12-4